This entry lists 28 T cell receptor beta chains sequenced from one sample in a study of T-cell reconstitution after alpha-beta-depleted transplantation in children. TCRbeta library preparation incorporated unique molecular identifiers. TCRdb re-called the PCR reads with MiXCR, one entry per CDR3 protein. The data hold about 260,000 distinct CDR3 sequences, with under 9.5% observed a single time. This specimen consisted of PBMCs, mostly from graft donor cells, obtained 180 days after TCRalphabeta/CD19-depleted stem cell transplant. These receptors were taken from a male patient younger than 18 who had a stem cell transplant for acute lymphoblastic leukemia, so the T cells may come from the graft donor.

This clonotype was recorded many times. This chain joins TRBV29-1 and TRBJ2-5; D is unresolved. V was clipped by 7 bases and J by 4 bases, with 7 bases between them. Germline CDR1 SQVTM, CDR2 ANQGSEA. This CDR3 has 10 amino acids. Here the CDR3 DNA reads TGCAGCGGGATAAGAGAGACCCAGTACTTC. It yields the protein CSGIRETQYF. Using reference TRBV29-1 and TRBJ2-5 for the parts outside the CDR3, the full variable domain is SAVISQKPSRDICQRGTSLTIQCQVDSQVTMMFWYRQQPGQSLTLIATANQGSEATYESGFVIDKFPISRPNLTFSTLTVSNMSPEDSSIYLCSGIRETQYFGPGTRLLVL.

The chain couples TRBV7-6 to TRBJ2-5, with a weak D call TRBD2 (6 bases). The V and J ends lost 5 bases and 6 bases respectively, with 16 bases between them. The CDR3 spans 14 residues. CDR1 is SGHVS and CDR2 is FNYEAQ in the germline V gene. The CDR3: CASSPRGLRKTQYF. In DNA, the CDR3 is TGTGCCAGCAGCCCCCGGGGACTCCGAAAGACCCAGTACTTC.

This clonotype showed up many times. The chain couples TRBV11-2 to TRBJ2-1; 7 bases are a match to TRBD2. The CDR3 loop spans 17 amino acids. Germline CDR1 and CDR2: SGHAT and FQNNGV. The V segment lost 1 base and the J segment 8 bases; nucleotides outside the gene matches: 14. CDR3 region: CASSLVRQGGSYDEQFF. The DNA of the CDR3 is TGTGCCAGCAGCTTAGTTCGTCAGGGAGGGTCGTACGATGAGCAGTTCTTC.

This clonotype was found a few times. J is TRBJ2-1 and V is TRBV12-3 or TRBV12-4; TRBD2 matches at 13 bases. J gave up 0 bases and V 5 bases, and 10 bases lay outside the gene matches. The CDR3 contains 19 residues. CDR3 in DNA: TGTGCCAGCAGTCAAGGACTAGCGGGAGCCCGTAGCTCCTACAATGAGCAGTTCTTC. This codes for CASSQGLAGARSSYNEQFF.

This clonotype was detected many times. The chain couples TRBV20-1 to TRBJ1-1; no clear D gene. The CDR3 extends over 11 amino acids. V dropped 1 base and J dropped 6 bases, with 6 bases sitting between them. Germline CDR1 is DFQATT and CDR2 is SNEGSKA (reference sequence). The CDR3 nucleotides read TGCAGTGCTAGAGGGTTGCCTGAAGCTTTCTTT. Its protein is CSARGLPEAFF.

Many counts were recorded for this clonotype. The chain combines TRBV28 with TRBJ2-6; D is possibly TRBD1 (6 bases). CDR1 is MDHEN and CDR2 is SYDVKM in the germline V gene. CDR3 size: 15 residues. Trimming cost V 9 bases and J 2 bases, with 14 bases left between them. Here the CDR3 DNA reads TGTGCCAGTCTAAGGGGGAGTACTGGGGCCAACGTCCTGACTTTC. It encodes CASLRGSTGANVLTF.

This clonotype has a count of ten or more. The CDR3 DNA reads as TGCAGTGCTAGAGGGTTGACTGGATATACGCAGTATTTT. As protein: CSARGLTGYTQYF. The V and J genes are TRBV20-1 and TRBJ2-3; D remains unclear. CDR1 is DFQATT and CDR2 is SNEGSKA in the germline V gene (reference sequence). The CDR3 spans 13 residues. The V end was cut by 1 base, the J end by 7 bases, with 12 bases between.

This clonotype was observed many times. The chain employs TRBV24-1 and TRBJ2-1; D gene uncertain. Germline CDR1 is KGHDR and CDR2 is SFDVKD. The ends were cut back, 0 bases at V and 2 bases at J, with 10 bases in the middle. The CDR3 length is 16 residues. The CDR3 here is CATSDLTDLPYNEQFF. In DNA, the CDR3 is TGTGCCACCAGTGATTTGACAGATCTTCCCTACAATGAGCAGTTCTTC.

This rearrangement joins TRBV4-1 to TRBJ2-3; weak D call: TRBD2 (7 bases). CDR3 length: 17 amino acids. Germline lookup yields CDR1 MGHRA and CDR2 YSYEKL. The V end was cut by 2 bases, the J end by 2 bases, with 17 bases between. The CDR3: CASSQRGGGRVTDTQYF. The CDR3 DNA reads TGCGCCAGCAGCCAAAGGGGGGGGGGAAGGGTCACAGATACGCAGTATTTT.

In this sample, this clonotype turned up many times. The chain joins TRBV20-1 to TRBJ2-5, with 7 positions matching TRBD2. Germline loops: CDR1 DFQATT, CDR2 SNEGSKA (reference sequence). V gave up 4 bases and J gave up 2 bases; unmatched junction bases: 10. The CDR3 spans 15 residues. CDR3 nucleotide sequence: TGCAGTGCTAAATTCGGCGGGAGCAGTCAAGAGACCCAGTACTTC. Translated, it gives CSAKFGGSSQETQYF.

This clonotype was found many times. The chain has TRBV29-1 and TRBJ2-1; 7 bases are shared with TRBD1. After removal of 6 bases from V and 2 bases from J, the junction contained 7 bases not matched to a gene. The CDR3 has 14 amino acids. Germline V gene lookup returns CDR1 SQVTM and CDR2 ANQGSEA. CDR3 protein: CSVMDRQTYNEQFF. CDR3 bases: TGCAGCGTGATGGACAGGCAAACCTACAATGAGCAGTTCTTC.

This clonotype was observed many times. The chain recombines TRBV9 with TRBJ1-1, with D possibly matching TRBD1 (6 bases). CDR1 and CDR2 from the germline V gene are SGDLS and YYNGEE. The V gene lost 3 bases and the J gene lost 1 base, with 13 bases spanning the gap. The CDR3 totals 15 residues. This chain's CDR3 is CASSAEGVRNTEAFF. CDR3 sequence (DNA): TGTGCCAGCAGCGCTGAGGGGGTTCGGAACACTGAAGCTTTCTTT.

This clonotype was seen many times. The chain is built from TRBV5-1 and TRBJ1-5, with unresolved D. The CDR3 contains 13 residues. Germline values: CDR1 SGHRS, CDR2 YFSETQ. Between the trimmed V and J ends, which lost 4 bases and 3 bases, there was a span of 8 bases. The chain's CDR3 is CASSEQPNQPQHF. The CDR3 DNA follows: TGCGCCAGCAGCGAACAGCCCAATCAGCCCCAGCATTTT.

At least ten counts were recorded for this clonotype. This chain uses TRBV7-3 with TRBJ2-3, with TRBD2 matching over 7 bases. The germline V gene encodes CDR1 SGHTA and CDR2 FQGTGA. This CDR3 comprises 15 residues. The trim removed 3 bases at V and 1 base at J, leaving 4 bases unmatched. CDR3: CASSFGRAGTDTQYF. CDR3 bases: TGTGCCAGCAGCTTTGGGAGGGCCGGCACAGATACGCAGTATTTT.

This clonotype appeared many times. V and J are TRBV7-3 and TRBJ2-1; D unclear. CDR3 length equals 15 residues. The V end was cut by 4 bases, the J end by 0 bases, with 10 bases between. Germline V gene lookup returns CDR1 SGHTA and CDR2 FQGTGA. The CDR3 loop reads CASSSTPSSYNEQFF. The CDR3 nucleotides are TGTGCCAGCAGCTCGACCCCAAGCTCCTACAATGAGCAGTTCTTC.

On this clonotype itself: A read error may be the cause here, since a much bigger clone is one base away. This rearrangement joins TRBV7-9 to TRBJ1-4; 9 bases align to TRBD1. The CDR3 has 15 amino acids. Germline V lookup: CDR1 SEHNR, CDR2 FQNEAQ (reference sequence). In nucleotides, the CDR3 is TGTGCCAACAGCCGCCGGACAGGGGTCGATGAAAAACTGTTTTTT. Its protein is CANSRRTGVDEKLFF.

This clonotype appeared many times. The chain carries TRBV28 and TRBJ1-1; a weak D match, TRBD1 (6 bases). Germline CDR1 and CDR2: MDHEN and SYDVKM. V was trimmed by 0 bases and J by 4 bases, leaving 15 bases between them. The CDR3 contains 16 residues. Written as DNA, the CDR3 is TGTGCCAGCAGTTTATGGGGACCGGGACAAGTCACTGAAGCTTTCTTT. It codes for CASSLWGPGQVTEAFF.

In its sample, this clonotype was seen many times. The J gene is TRBJ2-1, the V gene TRBV5-1, with D uncertain. With 3 bases removed from V and 4 bases from J, the gap between germline ends came to 8 bases. Germline loops: CDR1 SGHRS, CDR2 YFSETQ. The CDR3 totals 13 residues. This CDR3 is CASSSPSYNEQFF. The CDR3, as DNA: TGCGCCAGCAGCTCGCCCTCTTACAATGAGCAGTTCTTC.

This clonotype was recorded at least ten times. The J gene is TRBJ2-1, the V gene TRBV10-2, with 11 nucleotides matching TRBD2. The CDR3 runs to 15 residues. Germline CDR1 and CDR2: WSHSY and SAAADI. Trimming removed 3 bases from V and 3 bases from J; junction bases left unmatched: 1. The CDR3 nucleotides read TGCGCCAGCAGTGAAGGGACTAGCGGCTACAATGAGCAGTTCTTC. This encodes CASSEGTSGYNEQFF.

A few counts support this clonotype. V gene TRBV18 combines with J gene TRBJ2-3; the match to TRBD1 covers 7 bases. CDR1 and CDR2 (germline): KGHSH, LQKENI. This CDR3 is built from 18 residues. J lost 1 base, V lost 3 bases, and 13 bases had no gene match. CDR3: CASSPSLGQWDRTDTQYF. The CDR3 nucleotides are TGTGCCAGCTCACCGTCCCTGGGACAGTGGGATCGCACAGATACGCAGTATTTT.

V gene TRBV12-3 or TRBV12-4 combines with J gene TRBJ1-5; D possibly corresponds to TRBD1 (5 bases). This CDR3 comprises 18 residues. Trimming pared 11 bases from V and 3 bases from J, leaving 29 bases between. The CDR3 sequence is CAFSLRIWGAGPNQPQHF. CDR3 DNA: TGTGCCTTCAGTTTAAGAATTTGGGGCGCTGGGCCCAATCAGCCCCAGCATTTT.

This clonotype was counted at least ten times. J is TRBJ2-1 and V is TRBV14; D ambiguous. Germline lookup yields CDR1 SGHDN and CDR2 FVKESK. The ends were cut back, 0 bases at V and 6 bases at J, with 9 bases in the middle. There are 14 residues in the CDR3. The CDR3 nucleotides read TGTGCCAGCAGCCAAGATAACCTTTTCAATGAGCAGTTCTTC. It codes for CASSQDNLFNEQFF.

This clonotype was observed at least ten times. The chain recombines TRBV28 with TRBJ2-1; D is perhaps TRBD1 (7 bases). V was cut by 3 bases and J by 4 bases, with 28 bases left in between. The CDR3 covers 20 residues. Germline V gene lookup returns CDR1 MDHEN and CDR2 SYDVKM. The CDR3 bases are TGTGCCAGCAGTTTTTCCCCCGGCCCCCGACAGGGTGGAGGGTACAATGAGCAGTTCTTC. The encoded protein is CASSFSPGPRQGGGYNEQFF.

This clonotype was observed at least ten times. The chain joins TRBV5-6 to TRBJ1-1; 8 nucleotides line up with TRBD1. The germline V gene encodes CDR1 SGHDT and CDR2 YYEEEE. J was trimmed by 7 bases and V by 3 bases; bases with no gene match: 8. This CDR3 has 14 residues. The CDR3 here is CASSYLFDRGEAFF. The CDR3 DNA sequence: TGTGCCAGCAGCTACCTTTTTGACAGGGGTGAAGCTTTCTTT.

In its sample, this clonotype was seen many times. The chain carries TRBV6-5 and TRBJ2-5; weak D call: TRBD1 (6 bases). The CDR3 is 14 amino acids. The ends were cut back, 7 bases at V and 5 bases at J, with 17 bases in the middle. CDR1 is MNHEY and CDR2 is SVGAGI in the germline V gene. As DNA, the CDR3 is TGTGCCAGCACAAGGGACCCTACAGGGGAGACCCAGTACTTC. As protein: CASTRDPTGETQYF.

This clonotype showed up many times. V usage is TRBV9 and J usage is TRBJ2-1; D may be TRBD2 (7 bases). CDR1 and CDR2 from the germline V gene are SGDLS and YYNGEE. V was clipped by 4 bases and J by 5 bases, with 22 bases between them. There are 17 residues in the CDR3. CDR3 bases: TGTGCCAGCAGCTCCCCGTTGGGAGGGGGGGTAGACAATGAGCAGTTCTTC. Translating it yields CASSSPLGGGVDNEQFF. Variable domain in full (rest from reference TRBV9 and TRBJ2-1): DSGVTQTPKHLITATGQRVTLRCSPRSGDLSVYWYQQSLDQGLQFLIQYYNGEERAKGNILERFSAQQFPDLHSELNLSSLELGDSALYFCASSSPLGGGVDNEQFFGPGTRLTVL.

As to this clonotype: This sequence may be a read error, since a much larger clone differs from it by one base. This chain uses TRBV5-6 with TRBJ2-3, with TRBD1 as a possible D gene (6 bases). V was pared by 4 bases and J by 4 bases, with 16 bases between. CDR3 length: 15 amino acids. Germline V CDR1 and CDR2: SGHDT, YYEEEE. The CDR3 DNA is TGTGCCAGCAGCCCCCAACAGGGTAGTGCAGATACGCAGTATTTT. It specifies CASSPQQGSADTQYF.

In this sample, this clonotype turned up many times. The rearrangement uses TRBV4-3 and TRBJ2-7; D tentatively fits TRBD1 or TRBD2 (5 bases each). CDR3 length: 15 residues. Looked up from germline, CDR1 is LGHNA and CDR2 is YSLEER. V was trimmed by 4 bases and J by 1 base, leaving 14 bases between them. The CDR3 region is CASSPQRGFSYEQYF. In DNA, the CDR3 is TGCGCCAGCAGCCCACAGAGGGGTTTTTCCTACGAGCAGTACTTC.